This TCR beta chain emerged from a study of blood T cell repertoires in COVID-19. Study as a whole: T cells, B-cell-depleted T cells, or PBMCs provided the cDNA or gDNA that served as material.

The CDR3 length is 14 residues. J was trimmed by 3 bases and V by 3 bases; bases with no gene match: 4. Germline CDR1 and CDR2: DFQATT and SNEGSKA (reference sequence). Only in-frame clones appear in the TCRdb table, and some are missing; sequencing was by immunoSEQ multiplex PCR. The sample contains roughly 280,000 clones, around 85% of which appear only once. The receptor was derived from a woman in her 70s with acute or convalescent COVID-19. Source material: peripheral blood. The chain recombines TRBV20-1 with TRBJ2-2; 7 positions match TRBD1. The CDR3 protein is CSASRGLYTGELFF. For the CDR3, the DNA is TGCAGTGCTAGTAGGGGGCTTTACACCGGGGAGCTGTTTTTT.